Listed here are 11 T cell receptor beta chains from one sample, sequenced in a study of T cells in tuberculosis. The assay was immunoSEQ multiplex PCR, and TCRdb's table has in-frame clones only and misses some. The repertoire holds around 43,000 clones, with roughly 96% as singletons. What was sequenced was PBMCs. These receptor sequences come from a donor aged 10 to 29 with latent tuberculosis or without tuberculosis infection.

The chain carries TRBV27 and TRBJ2-7; the D gene is possibly TRBD1 (5 bases). The CDR3 length is 15 residues. The germline V gene encodes CDR1 MNHEY and CDR2 SMNVEV (reference sequence). Trimming removed 5 bases at V and 2 bases at J, with 16 bases between. The CDR3 nucleotides are TGTGCCAGCAGTCCAGACAGAATAGACCCCTACGAGCAGTACTTC. Residues: CASSPDRIDPYEQYF.

The rearrangement links TRBV14 to TRBJ2-5; 7 bases are shared with TRBD1. Germline V gene data show CDR1 as SGHDN and CDR2 as FVKESK. This CDR3 region has 15 residues. The V gene end was trimmed by 1 base and the J gene end by 4 bases; junction bases not matched to a gene: 6. The CDR3 sequence: CASSQVGRGRETQYF. Here the CDR3 DNA reads TGTGCCAGCAGCCAAGTGGGTAGGGGGCGAGAGACCCAGTACTTC.

The chain is built from TRBV6-1 and TRBJ1-6, with a tentative D call TRBD1 (5 bases). With 3 bases removed from V and 7 bases from J, the gap between germline ends came to 7 bases. The CDR3 consists of 13 residues. The germline CDR1 and CDR2 sequences are MNHNS and SASEGT. The chain's CDR3 is CASSEEGNSPLHF. CDR3 nucleotide sequence: TGTGCCAGCAGTGAGGAGGGGAATTCACCCCTCCACTTT.

V is TRBV5-4 and J is TRBJ2-5, with a possible D match to TRBD1 (5 bases). The germline V gene has CDR1 SGHNT and CDR2 YYREEE (reference sequence). The CDR3 has 15 residues. Between the trimmed V and J ends, which lost 0 bases and 5 bases, there was a span of 14 bases. CDR3: CASSLVAGSAETQYF. In nucleotides, the CDR3 is TGTGCCAGCAGCTTGGTGGCAGGGTCGGCGGAGACCCAGTACTTC.

The chain joins TRBV5-4 to TRBJ2-3, with D possibly TRBD2 on 6 matching bases. This CDR3 has 15 amino acids. V dropped 0 bases and J dropped 2 bases, with 10 bases sitting between them. Germline lookup yields CDR1 SGHNT and CDR2 YYREEE (reference sequence). The CDR3 is CASSLAGGLTDTQYF. CDR3 coding DNA: TGTGCCAGCAGCTTGGCCGGGGGACTCACAGATACGCAGTATTTT. Supplemented by reference TRBV5-4 and TRBJ2-3, the full variable domain reads ETGVTQSPTHLIKTRGQQVTLRCSSQSGHNTVSWYQQALGQGPQFIFQYYREEENGRGNFPPRFSGLQFPNYSSELNVNALELDDSALYLCASSLAGGLTDTQYFGPGTRLTVL.

The chain carries TRBV29-1 and TRBJ2-7; 9 bases agree with TRBD2. The germline CDR1 and CDR2 sequences are SQVTM and ANQGSEA. The CDR3 extends over 14 amino acids. The V and J ends lost 7 bases and 2 bases, in that order; junction bases with no gene match: 9. CDR3 residues: CSGSGLAPAYEQYF. The DNA for the CDR3 is TGCAGCGGGAGTGGACTAGCGCCCGCCTACGAGCAGTACTTC.

The V and J genes are TRBV10-3 and TRBJ2-3, with TRBD2 identical over 8 bases. Germline assignment: CDR1 ENHRY and CDR2 SYGVKD. The CDR3 sequence is 21 residues long. The junction had 18 bases not matched to a gene; V was cut back by 0 bases and J by 1 base. CDR3 region: CAISESSPRLATLGGTDTQYF. As DNA, the CDR3 is TGTGCCATCAGTGAGTCTTCTCCGAGACTAGCGACTCTAGGGGGCACAGATACGCAGTATTTT.

This chain uses TRBV5-1 with TRBJ1-6, with TRBD1 identical over 7 bases. Germline assignment: CDR1 SGHRS and CDR2 YFSETQ. This CDR3 has 15 amino acids. V lost 4 bases, J lost 3 bases, and 4 bases stayed unmatched. The CDR3 spells CASSPRQGYNSPLHF. The CDR3 DNA is TGCGCCAGCAGCCCTCGACAGGGCTATAATTCACCCCTCCACTTT.

The V call is TRBV6-1, the J call TRBJ2-1; D gene unclear. The V and J ends lost 1 base and 4 bases respectively, with 8 bases between them. The CDR3 extends over 14 amino acids. The germline gives CDR1 MNHNS, CDR2 SASEGT. Written as DNA, the CDR3 is TGTGCCAGCAGTGAAGGGGCAGGATACAATGAGCAGTTCTTC. As protein: CASSEGAGYNEQFF.

This clone was observed once. This chain joins TRBV30 and TRBJ2-2, with D possibly being TRBD1 (6 bases). The CDR3 loop spans 17 amino acids. Trimming took 0 bases from V and 0 from J, leaving 14 bases between them. The V gene's germline CDR1 is GTSNPN and CDR2 SVGIG (reference sequence). The CDR3 sequence: CAWSVPGAKSNTGELFF. CDR3 nucleotides: TGTGCCTGGAGTGTACCAGGGGCCAAATCGAACACCGGGGAGCTGTTTTTT.

This rearrangement joins TRBV25-1 to TRBJ2-5, with D possibly TRBD1 on 6 matching bases. Germline CDR1 and CDR2: MGHDK and SYGVNS. Between the trimmed V and J ends, which lost 6 bases and 4 bases, there was a span of 15 bases. CDR3 length: 14 residues. The CDR3 region has the DNA TGTGCCAGCAGCTTGGGACACTCGGGAGAGACCCAGTACTTC. This gives the protein CASSLGHSGETQYF.